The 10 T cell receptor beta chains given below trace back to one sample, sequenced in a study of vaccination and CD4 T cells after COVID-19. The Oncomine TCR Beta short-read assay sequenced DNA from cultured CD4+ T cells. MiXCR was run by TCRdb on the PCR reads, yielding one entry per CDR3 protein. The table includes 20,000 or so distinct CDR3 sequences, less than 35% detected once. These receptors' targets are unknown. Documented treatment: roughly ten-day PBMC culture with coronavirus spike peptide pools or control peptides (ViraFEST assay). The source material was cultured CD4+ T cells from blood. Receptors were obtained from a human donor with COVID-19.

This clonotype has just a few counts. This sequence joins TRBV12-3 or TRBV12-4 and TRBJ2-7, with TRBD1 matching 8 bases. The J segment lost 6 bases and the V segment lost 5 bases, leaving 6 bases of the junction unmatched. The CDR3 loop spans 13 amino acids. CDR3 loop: CASSTTGVLEQYF. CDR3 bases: TGTGCCAGCAGTACGACAGGGGTCCTCGAGCAGTACTTC.

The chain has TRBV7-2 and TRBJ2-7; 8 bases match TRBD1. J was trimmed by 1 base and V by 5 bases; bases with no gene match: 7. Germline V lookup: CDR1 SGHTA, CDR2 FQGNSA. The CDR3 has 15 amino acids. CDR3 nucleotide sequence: TGTGCCAGCAGCATGAATGGACAGGGATCCTACGAGCAGTACTTC. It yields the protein CASSMNGQGSYEQYF.

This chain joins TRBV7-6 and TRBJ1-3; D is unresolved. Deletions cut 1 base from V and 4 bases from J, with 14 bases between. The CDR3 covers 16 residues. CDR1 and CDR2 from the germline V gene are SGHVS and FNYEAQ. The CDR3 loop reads CASSLERIGNGNTIYF. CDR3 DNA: TGTGCCAGCAGCTTAGAGCGGATCGGGAACGGAAACACCATATATTTT.

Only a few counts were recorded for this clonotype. The CDR3 sequence: CASRNRGSNTEAFF. The CDR3 DNA sequence: TGTGCCAGCCGAAACAGGGGATCGAACACTGAAGCTTTCTTT. The rearrangement links TRBV6-1 to TRBJ1-1, with 7 bases fitting TRBD1. The CDR3 covers 14 residues. The germline V gene has CDR1 MNHNS and CDR2 SASEGT. V trimming: 8 bases; J trimming: 1 base; junction bases outside the gene matches: 7.

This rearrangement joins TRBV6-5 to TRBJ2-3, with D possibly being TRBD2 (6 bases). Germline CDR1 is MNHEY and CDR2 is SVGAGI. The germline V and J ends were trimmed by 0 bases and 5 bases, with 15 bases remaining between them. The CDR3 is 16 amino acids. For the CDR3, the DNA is TGTGCCAGCAGTTACTCACTCGGGGGTTTGGAAGATACGCAGTATTTT. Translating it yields CASSYSLGGLEDTQYF.

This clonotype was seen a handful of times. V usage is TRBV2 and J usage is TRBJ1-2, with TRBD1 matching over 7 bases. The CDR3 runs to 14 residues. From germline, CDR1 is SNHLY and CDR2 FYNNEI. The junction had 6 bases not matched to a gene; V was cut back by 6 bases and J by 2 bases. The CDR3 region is CASRGQLSNYGYTF. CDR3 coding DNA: TGTGCCAGCAGGGGACAGCTATCCAACTATGGCTACACCTTC.

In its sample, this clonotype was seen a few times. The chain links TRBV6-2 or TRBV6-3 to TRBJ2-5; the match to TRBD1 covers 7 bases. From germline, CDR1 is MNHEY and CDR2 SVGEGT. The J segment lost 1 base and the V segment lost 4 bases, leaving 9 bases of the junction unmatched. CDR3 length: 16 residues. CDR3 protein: CASSWRQGSLQETQYF. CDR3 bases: TGTGCCAGCAGTTGGAGACAGGGTAGCCTCCAAGAGACCCAGTACTTC.

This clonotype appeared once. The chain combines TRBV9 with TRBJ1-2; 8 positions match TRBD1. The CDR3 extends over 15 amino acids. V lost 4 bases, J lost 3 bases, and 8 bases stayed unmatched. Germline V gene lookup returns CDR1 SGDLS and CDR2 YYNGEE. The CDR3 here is CASSTRTGFDYGYTF. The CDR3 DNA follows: TGTGCCAGCAGCACAAGGACAGGGTTCGACTATGGCTACACCTTC.

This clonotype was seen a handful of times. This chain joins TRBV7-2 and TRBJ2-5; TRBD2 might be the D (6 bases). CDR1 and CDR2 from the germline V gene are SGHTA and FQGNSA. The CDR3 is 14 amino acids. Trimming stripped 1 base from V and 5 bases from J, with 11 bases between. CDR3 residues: CASSLDARGETQYF. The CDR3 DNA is TGTGCCAGCAGCTTAGACGCCCGGGGGGAGACCCAGTACTTC.

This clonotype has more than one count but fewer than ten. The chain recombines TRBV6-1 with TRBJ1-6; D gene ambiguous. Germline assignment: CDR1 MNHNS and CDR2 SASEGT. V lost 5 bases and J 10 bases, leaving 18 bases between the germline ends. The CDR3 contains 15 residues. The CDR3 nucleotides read TGTGCCAGCAGTCGGGAGGGAGTGTCTTGGTCACCCCTCCACTTT. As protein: CASSREGVSWSPLHF.